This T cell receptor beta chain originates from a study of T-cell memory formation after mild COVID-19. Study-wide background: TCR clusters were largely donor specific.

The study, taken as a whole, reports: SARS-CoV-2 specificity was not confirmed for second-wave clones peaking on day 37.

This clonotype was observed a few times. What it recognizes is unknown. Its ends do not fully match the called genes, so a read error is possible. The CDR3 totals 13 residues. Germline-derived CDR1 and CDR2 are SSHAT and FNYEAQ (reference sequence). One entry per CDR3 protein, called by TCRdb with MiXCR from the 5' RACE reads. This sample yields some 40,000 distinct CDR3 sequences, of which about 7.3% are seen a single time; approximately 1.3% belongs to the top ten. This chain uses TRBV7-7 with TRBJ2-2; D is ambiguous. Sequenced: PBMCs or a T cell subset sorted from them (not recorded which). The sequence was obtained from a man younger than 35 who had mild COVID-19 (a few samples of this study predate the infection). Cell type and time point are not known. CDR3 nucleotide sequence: TGTGCTAGCAGCTTAGTAGCAGCCGGGGAGCTGTTTTTT. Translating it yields CASSLVAAGELFF.